These T cell receptor beta chains were read from a single sample in a study of shared clonotypes between healthy human individuals. Assay used: immunoSEQ multiplex PCR; TCRdb lists only in-frame clones, some missing. The sample lists about 2.1 million clones; 85% to 95% were seen once. The source material was naive CD8+ T cells from PBMCs. These receptors originate from a man between 18 and 35 years old in good health. Some clones in this sample may be carry-over from other donors' samples. CDR3s include the opening cysteine and the closing phenylalanine or tryptophan. D genes are given only for firm matches. Expanded clones are given a class, and other clones once, few, many or no size at all.

TRBJ2-4	TRBD1	NA	TRBV6-6	CASSPDRAGAKNIQYF	TGTGCCAGCAGTCCCGACAGGGCGGGTGCCAAAAACATTCAGTACTTC
TRBJ2-5	NA	NA	TRBV7-6	CASSLSRQETQYF	TGTGCCAGCAGCTTATCTAGGCAAGAGACCCAGTACTTC
TRBJ2-7	NA	once	TRBV5-6	CASSPQTGHSYEQYF	TGTGCCAGCAGCCCCCAAACCGGACACTCCTACGAGCAGTACTTC
TRBJ2-3	NA	NA	TRBV5-4	CASSLKGDTQYF	TGTGCCAGCAGTCTAAAGGGAGATACGCAGTATTTT
TRBJ2-5	NA	NA	TRBV14	CASSPGPAGPSQETQYF	TGTGCCAGCAGCCCGGGACCCGCCGGTCCCTCCCAAGAGACCCAGTACTTC
TRBJ2-5	NA	NA	TRBV5-4	CASSSWVGQETQYF	TGTGCCAGCAGCTCTTGGGTGGGGCAAGAGACCCAGTACTTC
TRBJ1-5	NA	NA	TRBV6-1	CASSEVFRDRVKHF	TGTGCCAGCAGTGAAGTGTTCCGGGACCGGGTTAAGCATTTT
TRBJ2-6	NA	NA	TRBV7-9	CASSLANVLTF	TGTGCCAGCAGCTTAGCGAACGTCCTGACTTTC
TRBJ1-1	NA	few	TRBV5-3	CARSLKGRGGTEAFF	TGTGCCAGAAGCTTAAAGGGGAGGGGTGGCACTGAAGCTTTCTTT
TRBJ1-3	NA	NA	TRBV5-6	CASSLSGSFGNTIYF	TGTGCCAGCAGCTTGTCCGGTAGTTTTGGAAACACCATATATTTT
TRBJ2-2	NA	NA	TRBV29-1	CSVALPTRELFF	TGCAGCGTTGCCCTCCCAACCCGGGAGCTGTTTTTT
TRBJ2-7	TRBD2	NA	TRBV28	CASRGLLAGPYEQYF	TGTGCCAGCAGGGGACTTCTAGCGGGGCCCTACGAGCAGTACTTT
TRBJ2-7	NA	NA	TRBV5-1	CASSLGTGAYEQYF	TGCGCCAGCAGCTTGGGTACTGGGGCCTACGAGCAGTACTTC
TRBJ2-1	NA	NA	TRBV11-2	CASRKWDRDEQFF	TGTGCCAGCCGTAAGTGGGATAGGGATGAGCAGTTCTTC
TRBJ2-7	NA	NA	TRBV27	CASSLDTQLYEQYF	TGTGCCAGCAGTTTAGACACACAACTCTACGAGCAGTACTTC
TRBJ2-7	NA	NA	TRBV6-1	CASSGYEQYF	TGTGCCAGCTCGGGCTACGAGCAGTACTTC
TRBJ2-7	NA	once	TRBV6-5	CASSYSSGGTYEQYF	TGTGCCAGCAGTTACTCGTCGGGGGGCACCTACGAGCAGTACTTC
TRBJ2-7	NA	NA	TRBV28	CASSFQILTYEQYF	TGTGCCAGCAGCTTCCAGATCCTCACCTACGAGCAGTACTTC
TRBJ1-1	NA	NA	TRBV4-1	CASSQGGGNTEAFF	TGCGCCAGCAGCCAAGGTGGGGGGAACACTGAAGCTTTCTTT
TRBJ2-1	NA	NA	TRBV7-9	CASSLKGVRNEQFF	TGTGCCAGCAGCTTGAAAGGGGTTCGCAATGAGCAGTTCTTC
TRBJ1-1	NA	NA	TRBV7-9	CASSQLGGFSEAFF	TGTGCCAGCAGCCAACTCGGGGGCTTTTCTGAAGCTTTCTTT
TRBJ2-7	TRBD1	NA	TRBV4-1	CASSQSSLGTGGYEQYF	TGCGCCAGCAGCCAGTCTAGCCTGGGGACAGGGGGCTACGAGCAGTACTTC
TRBJ2-3	NA	NA	TRBV4-2	CASSQRAAGEGVTDTQYF	TGTGCCAGCAGCCAACGTGCGGCGGGAGAGGGGGTAACAGATACGCAGTATTTT
TRBJ2-3	NA	once	TRBV6-1	CASRTSRPDTQYF	TGTGCCAGCAGAACCAGTAGGCCAGATACGCAGTATTTT
TRBJ2-1	TRBD2	NA	TRBV29-1	CSVEGTSGIPRNEQFF	TGCAGCGTTGAAGGGACTAGCGGGATTCCGAGGAATGAGCAGTTCTTC
TRBJ1-5	NA	NA	TRBV27	CASSRSNQPQHF	TGTGCCAGCAGTCGAAGCAATCAGCCCCAGCATTTT
TRBJ2-1	NA	NA	TRBV5-6	CASSLIGLGGEAEQFF	TGTGCCAGCAGCTTGATAGGTCTAGGCGGTGAGGCTGAGCAGTTCTTC
TRBJ2-1	TRBD2	NA	TRBV28	CASSALAGGQRNEQFF	TGTGCCAGCAGCGCACTAGCGGGAGGACAACGCAATGAGCAGTTCTTC
TRBJ2-1	NA	NA	TRBV11-2	CASSPLGSGENEQFF	TGTGCCAGCAGCCCCCTAGGGTCGGGGGAGAATGAGCAGTTCTTC
TRBJ1-1	NA	NA	TRBV7-3	CASSFWARGKMNTEAFF	TGTGCCAGCAGCTTTTGGGCAAGGGGGAAAATGAACACTGAAGCTTTCTTT
TRBJ2-7	NA	NA	TRBV7-8	CASSLDRGLEEQYF	TGTGCCAGCAGCTTAGACCGCGGACTTGAGGAGCAGTACTTC
TRBJ1-1	NA	NA	TRBV30	CAWSDGSTQWNTEAFF	TGTGCCTGGAGTGACGGTTCGACACAGTGGAACACTGAAGCTTTCTTT
TRBJ2-7	NA	NA	TRBV7-6	CASSRPLGPTYEQYF	TGTGCCAGCAGCCGCCCCCTAGGTCCCACCTACGAGCAGTACTTC
TRBJ2-5	TRBD2	NA	TRBV4-2	CASSQETPKPRLAGVETQYF	TGTGCCAGCAGCCAAGAAACCCCAAAACCTAGACTAGCGGGAGTCGAGACCCAGTACTTC
TRBJ2-7	NA	NA	TRBV6-5	CASSYSRLNEQYF	TGTGCCAGCAGTTACTCTAGGTTGAACGAGCAGTACTTC
TRBJ1-3	TRBD1	NA	TRBV9	CASSEGAFGNTIYF	TGTGCCAGCAGTGAGGGGGCCTTTGGAAACACCATATATTTT
TRBJ2-7	NA	NA	TRBV11-2	CASSLGGVAYEQYF	TGTGCCAGCAGCTTAGGCGGGGTTGCCTACGAGCAGTACTTC